Listed here is a single TCR beta chain. Its target is unknown. Germline V CDR1 and CDR2: SQVTM, ANQGSEA. V was clipped by 7 bases and J by 4 bases; unmatched bases: 13. This CDR3 is built from 14 residues. The related graft donor's blood sample was taken on the day of bone marrow donation. Sequencing used immunoSEQ multiplex PCR; TCRdb keeps in-frame clones, though not all of them. The data show 25,000 to 30,000 clones, 75% to 90% seen once. This sample is part of a study of T cells after posttransplantation cyclophosphamide. Whole-study results and caveats: TRB clonality was highly associated with recipient CMV seropositivity and reactivation. Tissue-infiltrating T cells from skin or gut overlapped little with blood T cells. Donor CD8+ memory clones often dominated recipient blood repertoires at later times.

This chain connects TRBV29-1 to TRBJ2-7, with TRBD2 identical over 7 bases. This TCR was sampled from a man aged 50 to 59. The sample consisted of PBMCs. The CDR3 loop is CSAGTTKRLYEQYF. The CDR3 coding sequence is TGCAGCGCTGGGACTACGAAGAGGCTTTACGAGCAGTACTTC.